A selection of T cell receptor beta chains follows, all from one sample in a study of monozygotic twins with inflammatory bowel disease. Each CDR3 protein gets one entry in TCRdb, which reprocessed the 5' RACE reads and gives no DNA. The repertoire shows about 210,000 distinct CDR3 sequences; the top ten hold 1.5% to 2%. Source material: blood. The origin of the receptors is a human donor with ulcerative colitis or Crohn's disease, or a healthy co-twin of an affected twin (not recorded which). Each CDR3 is given with its conserved first and last residue.

J gene	V gene	CDR3 length	CDR3 protein
TRBJ2-7	TRBV5-5	14	CASSPTGAAYEQYF
TRBJ1-5	TRBV7-3	16	CASSSRRDRSNQPQHF
TRBJ1-2	TRBV20-1	16	CSASPRTITGKDGYTF
TRBJ2-2	TRBV5-1	15	CASNPQSISTGELFF
TRBJ2-2	TRBV25-1	11	CASSEEGELFF
TRBJ2-7	TRBV5-1	15	CASSLEGTGTYEQYF
TRBJ1-2	TRBV7-9	14	CASSLPLDSYGYTF
TRBJ2-3	TRBV15	14	CATERGGNTDTQYF
TRBJ1-6	TRBV6-6	14	CASSLADRGEALHF
TRBJ2-7	TRBV12-3/TRBV12-4	14	CASSPHRGAYEQYF
TRBJ2-5	TRBV15	17	CATSRGFGVGVVETQYF
TRBJ2-2	TRBV20-1	13	CSAMVGSTGELFF
TRBJ1-5	TRBV20-1	14	CSARDWGLNQPQHF
TRBJ2-3	TRBV5-5	16	CASSLTGGGSTDTQYF
TRBJ2-1	TRBV29-1	16	CSVEAGTRHSWNEQFF
TRBJ1-1	TRBV5-1	13	CASSFGGNTEVFF
TRBJ1-3	TRBV5-4	18	CASSLGQRAKGSGNTIYF
TRBJ1-1	TRBV5-1	15	CASSLEGILRREAFF
TRBJ2-5	TRBV5-5	15	CASSLEGQAGETQYF
TRBJ1-1	TRBV5-4	16	CASSLTTGTLNTEAFF
TRBJ2-7	TRBV27	12	CASSSGLSEQYF
TRBJ1-6	TRBV25-1	14	CASRTQGMGSPLHF
TRBJ2-1	TRBV12-3/TRBV12-4	16	CASSFAGGSSYNEQFF
TRBJ2-1	TRBV4-1	15	CASSQEISGDNEQFF
TRBJ2-2	TRBV6-1	13	CASSSLGTGQLFF
TRBJ2-4	TRBV5-1	14	CASSPPDREDDQYF
TRBJ2-7	TRBV9	14	CASSPSGTTYEQYF
TRBJ1-1	TRBV20-1	12	CSAHTVNTEAFF
TRBJ2-2	TRBV7-9	15	CASSTGQGDTGELFF
TRBJ1-1	TRBV11-2	14	CASSPYWGQGVAFF
TRBJ1-1	TRBV5-1	15	CASTSGPGVNTEAFF
TRBJ1-5	TRBV20-1	13	CSAKGQVDQPQHF
TRBJ1-1	TRBV29-1	12	CSAGQLRAEAFF
TRBJ2-5	TRBV9	19	CASSVDGGGLFHRQETQYF
TRBJ2-1	TRBV5-1	16	CASSTPIGGVVSEQFF